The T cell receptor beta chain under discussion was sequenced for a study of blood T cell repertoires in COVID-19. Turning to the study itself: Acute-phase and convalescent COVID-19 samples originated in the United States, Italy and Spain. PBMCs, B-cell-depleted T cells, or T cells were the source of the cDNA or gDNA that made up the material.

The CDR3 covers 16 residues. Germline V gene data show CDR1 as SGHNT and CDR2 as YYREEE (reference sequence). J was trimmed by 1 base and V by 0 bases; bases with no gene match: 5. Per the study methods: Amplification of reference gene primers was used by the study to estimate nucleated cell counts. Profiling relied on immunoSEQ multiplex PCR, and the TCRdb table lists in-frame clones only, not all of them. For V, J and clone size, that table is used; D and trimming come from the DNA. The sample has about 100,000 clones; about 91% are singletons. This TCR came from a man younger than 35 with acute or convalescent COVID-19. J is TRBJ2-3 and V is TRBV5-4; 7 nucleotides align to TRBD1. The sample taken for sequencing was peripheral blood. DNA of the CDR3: TGTGCCAGCAGCTTGGTCAGGGGGTCGGGCACAGATACGCAGTATTTT. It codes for CASSLVRGSGTDTQYF.